This T cell receptor (beta chain) emerged from a study of OX40 agonist ivuxolimab in advanced cancers. The method was immunoSEQ multiplex PCR; TCRdb's version includes in-frame clones alone and lacks a portion of them. The sample carries 45,000 to 65,000 clones, approximately 80% recorded once. Study results and limitations: Certain nonresponding patients likewise had low normalized T-cell clonal expansion.

The cohort excluded patients with autoimmune disease history or systemic immunosuppression. The germline gives CDR1 SGHNT, CDR2 YENEEA. The CDR3 sequence is 17 residues long. Trimming pared 5 bases from V and 6 bases from J, leaving 24 bases between. In the case of this clone: The antigen is not known.

This sequence was found in an adult with an advanced solid tumor such as melanoma, head and neck, liver or kidney cancer. The V call is TRBV11-3, the J call TRBJ2-3; D is unclear. Source: CD4+ or CD8+ T cells sorted from blood, taken in a trial of the OX40 agonist ivuxolimab. The CDR3 DNA follows: TGTGCCAGCAGCCCGCCCCCCGAGCACACCCGGTGGGATACGCAGTATTTT. Residues: CASSPPPEHTRWDTQYF.